These 17 T cell receptor beta chains were all obtained from the same sample, sequenced in a study of T cells in localized non-small cell lung cancer. The table came from immunoSEQ multiplex PCR; TCRdb's copy has only in-frame clones and leaves some out. The sample holds more than 30,000 clones, 78% seen once. The source was peripheral blood, collected before any cancer treatment. The receptors stem from a male donor aged 60 or over with stage II squamous cell lung carcinoma.

On this clone: A much larger clone lies a single base off, so this may be a read error. CDR3 coding DNA: TGCAGCGCCGGGGGCCAAGCTGATGGCTACACCTTC. Translation gives CSAGGQADGYTF. The chain recombines TRBV29-1 with TRBJ1-2; D might be TRBD1 (6 bases). There are 12 residues in the CDR3. V was shortened by 7 bases and J by 6 bases, with 15 bases between the two germline ends. In germline, CDR1 is SQVTM, CDR2 ANQGSEA.

The V call is TRBV19, the J call TRBJ2-4; 7 bases are a match to TRBD1. Per germline, CDR1 LNHDA and CDR2 SQIVND (reference sequence). The CDR3 sequence is 17 residues long. J was trimmed by 9 bases and V by 4 bases; bases with no gene match: 18. The CDR3 DNA sequence: TGTGCCAGTAGTACCCCCCTTCAGGCCAGGGGACAGAGCATTCAGTACTTC. It specifies CASSTPLQARGQSIQYF.

A single count supports this clone. CDR3 residues: CSVGPRQVAGYTF. CDR3 bases: TGCAGCGTTGGTCCCAGACAGGTTGCTGGCTACACCTTC. The gene calls are TRBV29-1 and TRBJ1-2, with D possibly being TRBD1 (6 bases). The CDR3 sequence is 13 residues long. CDR1 and CDR2 from the germline V gene are SQVTM and ANQGSEA. V was shortened by 4 bases and J by 7 bases, with 16 bases between the two germline ends.

The rearrangement links TRBV7-9 to TRBJ1-2, with a tentative D call TRBD1 (6 bases). The CDR3 extends over 13 amino acids. Germline V gene sequence: CDR1 SEHNR, CDR2 FQNEAQ (reference sequence). V was trimmed by 5 bases and J by 8 bases, leaving 15 bases between them. CDR3 loop: CASSPRQDGGYTF. The CDR3, as DNA: TGTGCCAGCAGCCCGCGACAGGATGGGGGCTACACCTTC. The full variable domain, in which reference TRBV7-9 and TRBJ1-2 provide the parts outside the CDR3, is DTGVSQNPRHKITKRGQNVTFRCDPISEHNRLYWYRQTLGQGPEFLTYFQNEAQLEKSRLLSDRFSAERPKGSFSTLEIQRTEQGDSAMYLCASSPRQDGGYTFGSGTRLTVV.

This chain joins TRBV30 and TRBJ1-5, with TRBD1 matching over 10 bases. The CDR3 is made up of 14 amino acids. Germline loops: CDR1 GTSNPN, CDR2 SVGIG (reference sequence). Germline trimming cut 2 bases from V and 7 bases from J; bases unmatched to any gene: 5. The CDR3 is CAWSRGQGKQPQHF. The CDR3, as DNA: TGTGCCTGGAGTAGGGGACAGGGGAAGCAGCCCCAGCATTTT.

The gene calls are TRBV13 and TRBJ2-2; 8 positions agree with TRBD1. Losses at the gene ends were 5 bases for V and 3 bases for J; bases not matched to a gene: 5. Germline CDR1 is PRHDT and CDR2 is FYEKMQ (reference sequence). The CDR3 runs to 15 residues. The CDR3 DNA follows: TGTGCCAGCAGCGGGGACAGGAGGGACACCGGGGAGCTGTTTTTT. It translates to CASSGDRRDTGELFF.

The rearrangement links TRBV19 to TRBJ1-4; the D gene is possibly TRBD1 (5 bases). The CDR3 is made up of 15 amino acids. The germline CDR1 and CDR2 sequences are LNHDA and SQIVND (reference sequence). V shed 6 bases and J shed 1 base, with 12 bases lying between them. The CDR3, as DNA: TGTGCCAGTAGCCTACAGGCAGGAACTAATGAAAAACTGTTTTTT. It codes for CASSLQAGTNEKLFF.

This clone was counted a single time. The chain uses TRBV9 and TRBJ2-2; TRBD2 aligns across 7 bases. From germline, CDR1 is SGDLS and CDR2 YYNGEE. This CDR3 spans 16 amino acids. V shed 4 bases and J 2 bases; nucleotides not matched to a gene: 8. The CDR3 here is CASSRAGGSNTGELFF. The CDR3 bases are TGTGCCAGCAGCCGCGCCGGGGGGTCCAACACCGGGGAGCTGTTTTTT. Drawing the rest from reference TRBV9 and TRBJ2-2, the complete variable domain is DSGVTQTPKHLITATGQRVTLRCSPRSGDLSVYWYQQSLDQGLQFLIQYYNGEERAKGNILERFSAQQFPDLHSELNLSSLELGDSALYFCASSRAGGSNTGELFFGEGSRLTVL.

This chain connects TRBV7-9 to TRBJ2-1; tentatively, D is TRBD1 (8 bases). V was trimmed by 6 bases and J by 5 bases, leaving 20 bases between them. CDR1 SEHNR and CDR2 FQNEAQ come from the germline V gene (reference sequence). The CDR3 sequence is 16 residues long. The DNA for the CDR3 is TGTGCCAGCAGACCCGGACAGGGAGGGGGAAACAATGAGCAGTTCTTC. This encodes CASRPGQGGGNNEQFF.

This chain uses TRBV6-5 with TRBJ2-1; no clear D gene. Between the trimmed V and J ends, which lost 7 bases and 8 bases, there was a span of 15 bases. Germline V gene data show CDR1 as MNHEY and CDR2 as SVGAGI. The length of the CDR3 is 13 residues. The DNA of the CDR3 is TGTGCCAGCACCAAACCCCCACGCGATGAGCAGTTCTTC. Its translation: CASTKPPRDEQFF.

The chain uses TRBV7-3 and TRBJ2-5; 7 nucleotides match TRBD1. The CDR3 has 13 residues. CDR1 is SGHTA, CDR2 FQGTGA, per germline. With 5 bases clipped from V and 8 bases from J, the junction kept 8 bases outside the gene matches. The DNA of the CDR3 is TGTGCCAGCAGCCCCCGGACAGGTCACACCCAGTACTTC. It encodes CASSPRTGHTQYF.

This clone has more than one count but fewer than ten. This rearrangement joins TRBV5-4 to TRBJ1-3, with TRBD1 matching over 9 bases. Trimming removed 4 bases from V and 3 bases from J; junction bases left unmatched: 8. Germline CDR1 reads SGHNT; CDR2 reads YYREEE (reference sequence). The CDR3 is 16 residues long. CDR3 DNA sequence: TGTGCCAGCAGCGACTACCGGGACAGGGTTGGAAACACCATATATTTT. This translates into CASSDYRDRVGNTIYF. The full variable domain, in which reference TRBV5-4 and TRBJ1-3 provide the parts outside the CDR3, is ETGVTQSPTHLIKTRGQQVTLRCSSQSGHNTVSWYQQALGQGPQFIFQYYREEENGRGNFPPRFSGLQFPNYSSELNVNALELDDSALYLCASSDYRDRVGNTIYFGEGSWLTVV.

The rearrangement uses TRBV6-1 and TRBJ2-1, with 9 positions matching TRBD2. V trimming: 7 bases; J trimming: 5 bases; junction bases outside the gene matches: 9. The V gene's germline CDR1 is MNHNS and CDR2 SASEGT. The CDR3 loop spans 15 amino acids. CDR3 DNA sequence: TGTGCCAGCACGGGGATAGCGGGGGACCACAATGAGCAGTTCTTC. It translates to CASTGIAGDHNEQFF.

The V call is TRBV21-1, the J call TRBJ2-7; the DNA was not compared with TRBD1, the D call given in the table. TRBV21-1 is termed a pseudogene. The CDR3 has 13 residues. The CDR3 DNA follows: TGTGCCAGCAGCAGCAGGGGACAGAACGAGCAGTACTTC. Its protein product is CASSSRGQNEQYF.

The chain links TRBV7-9 to TRBJ1-4; TRBD1 might be the D (5 bases). CDR1 SEHNR and CDR2 FQNEAQ come from the germline V gene (reference sequence). Trimming removed 4 bases from V and 0 bases from J, with 9 bases in between. There are 15 residues in the CDR3. The CDR3 is CASSSTVSTNEKLFF. CDR3 nucleotide sequence: TGTGCCAGCAGCTCGACAGTTTCAACTAATGAAAAACTGTTTTTT. The whole variable domain, filled in from reference TRBV7-9 and TRBJ1-4, reads DTGVSQNPRHKITKRGQNVTFRCDPISEHNRLYWYRQTLGQGPEFLTYFQNEAQLEKSRLLSDRFSAERPKGSFSTLEIQRTEQGDSAMYLCASSSTVSTNEKLFFGSGTQLSVL.

This clone came up a few times. The V gene is TRBV5-4, the J gene TRBJ2-7; 8 positions match TRBD1. There are 15 residues in the CDR3. The germline V gene encodes CDR1 SGHNT and CDR2 YYREEE (reference sequence). V dropped 0 bases and J dropped 5; count of bases not matched to a gene: 7. The CDR3 reads CASSLEYGQGNEQYF. The CDR3 bases are TGTGCCAGCAGCTTGGAGTATGGACAGGGCAACGAGCAGTACTTC.

The gene calls are TRBV2 and TRBJ2-1, with 7 positions matching TRBD2. With V trimmed by 10 bases and J by 0 bases, 6 bases remained unmatched. The CDR3 has 14 residues. Looked up from germline, CDR1 is SNHLY and CDR2 is FYNNEI. In DNA, the CDR3 is TGTGCCATCGACGGGAGGAGCTCCTACAATGAGCAGTTCTTC. Encoded protein: CAIDGRSSYNEQFF.